This TCR beta chain comes out of a study of T cell therapy after organ transplantation (dated by TCRdb to the late 2010s). Concerning the study at large: Autologous CMV-specific T cells, expanded in vitro for roughly 14 days with a peptide pool of 30 HLA class I and II CMV epitopes, were used as therapy products. Patients were given up to 6 doses of T cells at 2-week intervals and were followed for 29 weeks after finishing therapy. Of the approximately ten patients, eight were classified as clinical responders and two as nonresponders. Across 2 to 6 intravenous infusions, patients got a median of 1.92 x 10^8 CMV-specific T cells. Long-term post-therapy blood samples were obtained 20 to 29 weeks after therapy was completed. A follow-up TRBV repertoire analysis was performed on an open-label phase I trial of autologous CMV-specific adoptive T cell therapy in solid-organ transplant recipients. Long-term post-therapy samples were obtainable from only about 75% of the 10 patients. Points the paper makes about the study in general: Fold change in CD8 clonality after therapy was inversely correlated with pretherapy clonality, suggesting that less biased repertoires were more receptive to remodeling. Reconstitution after therapy appeared to involve both transferred clonotypes and endogenous clonotypes that were not detected in the therapy products. Marked pretherapy clonal expansions with minimal repertoire change after therapy were observed in nonresponders. Assessment of confounders such as concurrent antirejection and antiviral medications was prevented by the small cohort. The small number of expansions detected in nonresponders may be due to reduced sample coverage caused by poor CD8+ T cell yield.

The time point label on this specimen signifies: 20-29 weeks after completion of therapy. Patients were solid-organ transplant recipients with drug-resistant/recurrent cytomegalovirus. Fewer than 13 trial participants were chosen for repertoire analysis on the basis of the availability of post-therapy peripheral blood mononuclear cells. Viable CD3+CD8+CD4- lymphocytes were isolated from PBMCs by sorting on a BD FACSAria III. The Qiagen DNeasy Kit was used to extract genomic DNA from the sorted cells. With regard to this clone: Which antigen it targets is not known. Nothing much larger sits one base from this clone, and base qualities are not available.

The immunoSEQ two-step, bias-controlled multiplex PCR assay was used to amplify TRB CDR3 regions from genomic DNA. Sequencing of CDR3 libraries was carried out on an Illumina NextSeq 500. For the original study's pipeline: The immunoSEQ Analyzer platform handled the initial alignment and bioinformatics, which included bias normalization against synthetic CDR3 analogs. V, D and J genes were annotated according to IMGT database definitions. Further TRBV analyses used VDJtools version 1.1.10 and the R package tcR version 2.2.1.11 with default settings. GLIPH analysis was performed with version 1.0 using default settings. To test for significant clonotype frequency changes in CDR3 sequences with at least 5 reads, a 2-sided binomial test with Benjamini-Hochberg correction (alpha = 0.01) was used. TCRdb limited this immuneACCESS table to in-frame rearrangements with V and J called. A share of clones is missing; checked studies link under half to unresolved V genes, and the rest is unexplained. That table gives V, J and clone size, and the DNA gave D and trimming. For this sample the table gives fewer than 25,000 clones, of which 84% were detected only once. The ten biggest clones cover about a third of the sample.

Deletion took 3 bases off V and 0 bases off J, with a span of 11 bases between the germline ends. Based on the germline V gene, the CDR1 and CDR2 sequences are MDHEN and SYDVKM. The CDR3 spans 16 residues, from the cysteine through the phenylalanine. CDR3 DNA is the only sequence kept; it has 48 bases, read in frame from the first base. The sequence came from a human patient who had received a solid organ transplant and had CMV disease. After a transplant, the donor of the graft may account for some T cells. The specimen comprised CD8+ T cells from blood, sampled after autologous CMV-specific T cell therapy. The V gene is TRBV28 and the J gene is TRBJ1-4; the D gene is perhaps TRBD1, on 6 matching bases. The sequenced DNA is TGTGCCAGCAGTTTGGCAGGGGATGCAACTAATGAAAAACTGTTTTTT. Its protein product is CASSLAGDATNEKLFF.